The TCR beta chain described here comes from a study of T-cell memory formation after mild COVID-19. This clonotype showed up many times. TCRdb called the 5' RACE reads again in MiXCR, with one record for every CDR3 protein. The sample holds approximately 54,000 distinct CDR3 sequences, 12% seen once. The germline gives CDR1 MDHEN, CDR2 SYDVKM. The CDR3 contains 11 residues. Trimming took 6 bases from V and 7 from J, leaving 9 bases between them. The sequenced material came from PBMCs or a T cell subset sorted from them (not recorded which). The gene calls are TRBV28 and TRBJ2-5; D call uncertain. The TCR sequence derives from a man between 18 and 35 years old who had mild COVID-19 (a few samples of this study predate the infection). Cell type and time point are not known. CDR3 loop: CASSSMGTQYF. The DNA for the CDR3 is TGTGCCAGCAGCTCTATGGGGACCCAGTACTTC.